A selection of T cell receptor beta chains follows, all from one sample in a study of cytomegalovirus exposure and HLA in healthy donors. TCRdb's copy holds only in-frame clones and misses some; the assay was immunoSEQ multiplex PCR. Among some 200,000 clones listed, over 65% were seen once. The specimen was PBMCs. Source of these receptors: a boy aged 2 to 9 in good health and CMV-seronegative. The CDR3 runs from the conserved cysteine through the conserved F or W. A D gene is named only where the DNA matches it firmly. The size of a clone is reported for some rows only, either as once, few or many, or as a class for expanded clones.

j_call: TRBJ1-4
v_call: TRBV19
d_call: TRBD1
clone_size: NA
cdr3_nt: TGTGCCAGTAGTCCCCGACAGGGGAAGAATGAAAAACTGTTTTTT
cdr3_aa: CASSPRQGKNEKLFF

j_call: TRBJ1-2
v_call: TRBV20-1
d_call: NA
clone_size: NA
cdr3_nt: TGCAGTGCTAGAAGGGAGGGGGGCTACACCTTC
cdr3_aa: CSARREGGYTF

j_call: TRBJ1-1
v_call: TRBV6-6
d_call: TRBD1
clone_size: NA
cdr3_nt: TGTGCCAGCAGGGGACAGGCGAACACTGAAGCTTTCTTT
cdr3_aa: CASRGQANTEAFF

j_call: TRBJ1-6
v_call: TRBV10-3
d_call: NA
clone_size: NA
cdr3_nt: TGTGCCATCAGTGAGTCAGAGGGGGTTAGCTCCTATAATTCACCCCTCCACTTT
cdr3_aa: CAISESEGVSSYNSPLHF

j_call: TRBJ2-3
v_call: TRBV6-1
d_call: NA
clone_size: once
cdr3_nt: TGTGCCAGCAGTGACGAGGGGACTACAGATACGCAGTATTTT
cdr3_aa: CASSDEGTTDTQYF

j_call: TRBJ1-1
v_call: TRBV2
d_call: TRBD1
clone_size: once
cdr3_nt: TGTGCCAGCAGTACGGACAGGGCTAAAGCTTTCTTT
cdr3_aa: CASSTDRAKAFF

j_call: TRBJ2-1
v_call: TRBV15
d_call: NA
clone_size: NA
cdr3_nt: TGTGCCACCAGCAGAGATCTTAATGAGCAGTTCTTC
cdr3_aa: CATSRDLNEQFF

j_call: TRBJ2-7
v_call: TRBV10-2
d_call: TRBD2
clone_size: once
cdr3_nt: TGCGCCAGCAGCCTAGCGGGGGCGACCTACGAGCAGTACTTC
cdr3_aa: CASSLAGATYEQYF

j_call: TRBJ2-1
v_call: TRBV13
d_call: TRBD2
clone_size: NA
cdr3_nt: TGTGCCAGCAGCCCCCGACTAGCGGCTTACAATGAGCAGTTCTTC
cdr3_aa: CASSPRLAAYNEQFF

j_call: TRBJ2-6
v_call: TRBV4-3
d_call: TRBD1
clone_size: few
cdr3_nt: TGCGCCAGCAGCCCCGGGACAGAGGTGTCTGGGGCCAACGTCCTGACTTTC
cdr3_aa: CASSPGTEVSGANVLTF